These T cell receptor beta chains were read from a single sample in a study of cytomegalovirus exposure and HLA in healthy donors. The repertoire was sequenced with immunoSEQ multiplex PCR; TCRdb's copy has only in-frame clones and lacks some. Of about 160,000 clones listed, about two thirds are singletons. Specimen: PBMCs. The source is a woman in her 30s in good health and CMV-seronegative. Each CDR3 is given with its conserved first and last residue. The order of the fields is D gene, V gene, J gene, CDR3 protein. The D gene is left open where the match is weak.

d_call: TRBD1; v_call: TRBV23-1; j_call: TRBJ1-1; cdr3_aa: CASNRTGENTEAFF
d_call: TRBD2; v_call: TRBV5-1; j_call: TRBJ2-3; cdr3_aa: CASSSRLAGPTDTQYF
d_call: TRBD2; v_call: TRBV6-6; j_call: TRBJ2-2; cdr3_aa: CASGGLAANTGELFF
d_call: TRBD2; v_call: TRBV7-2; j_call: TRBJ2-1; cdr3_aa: CASSLSGSSYNEQFF
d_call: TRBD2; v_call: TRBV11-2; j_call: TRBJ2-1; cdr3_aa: CASTIQTSGSYYNEQFF
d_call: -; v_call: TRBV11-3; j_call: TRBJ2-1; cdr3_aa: CASSLDSDNEQFF
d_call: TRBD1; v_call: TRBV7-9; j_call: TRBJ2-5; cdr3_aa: CSSSPGGRTQYF
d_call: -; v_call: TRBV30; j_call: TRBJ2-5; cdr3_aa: CAWSVGGEETQYF
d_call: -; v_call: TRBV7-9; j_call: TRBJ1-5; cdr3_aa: CASSPQGLDQPQHF
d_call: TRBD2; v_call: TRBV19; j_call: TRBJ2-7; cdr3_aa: CASSLASGLYEQYF
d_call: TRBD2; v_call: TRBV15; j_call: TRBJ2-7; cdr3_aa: CATSRGGSEQYF
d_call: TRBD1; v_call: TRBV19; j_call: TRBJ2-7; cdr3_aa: CATTLEGGGEQYF
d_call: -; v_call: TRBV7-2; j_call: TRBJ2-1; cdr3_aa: CASSTGGNEQFF
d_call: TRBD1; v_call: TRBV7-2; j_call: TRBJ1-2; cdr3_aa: CASSLGQGGAVANYGYTF
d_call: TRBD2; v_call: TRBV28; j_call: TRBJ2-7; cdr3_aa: CASSKTSGSPRSLTHF
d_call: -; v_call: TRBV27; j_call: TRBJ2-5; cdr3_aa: CASSYRTAQETQYF
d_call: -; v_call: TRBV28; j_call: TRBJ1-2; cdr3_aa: CASCGGAYGYTF
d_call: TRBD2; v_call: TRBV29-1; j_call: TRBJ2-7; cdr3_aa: CSATTSGAGEQYF
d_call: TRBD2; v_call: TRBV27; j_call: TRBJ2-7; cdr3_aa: CASTRAGGYQYEQYF
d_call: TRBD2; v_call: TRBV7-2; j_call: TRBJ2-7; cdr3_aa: CASSFWREDSYEQYF
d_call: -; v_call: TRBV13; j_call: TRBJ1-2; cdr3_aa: CASSFSDRPHGGYTF
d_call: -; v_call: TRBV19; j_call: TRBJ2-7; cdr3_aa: CASSIAQSYEQYF
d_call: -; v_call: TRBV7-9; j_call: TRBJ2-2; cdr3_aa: CASSLASGVNTGELFF
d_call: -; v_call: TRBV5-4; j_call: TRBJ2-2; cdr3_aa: CASSPGNRAYTGELFF
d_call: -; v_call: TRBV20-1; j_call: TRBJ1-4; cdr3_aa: CSAWGPVGVF
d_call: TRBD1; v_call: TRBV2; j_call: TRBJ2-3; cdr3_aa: CASSVTGRQYF
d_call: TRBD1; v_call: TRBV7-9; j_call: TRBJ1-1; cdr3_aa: CSSSLQGGNTEAFF
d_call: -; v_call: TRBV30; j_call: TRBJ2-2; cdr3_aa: CAWRGLGELFF
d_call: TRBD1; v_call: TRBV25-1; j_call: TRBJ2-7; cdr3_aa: CASSDLPGTGKTYEQYF
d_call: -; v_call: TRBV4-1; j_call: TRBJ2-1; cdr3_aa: CASSQGGVYNEQFF
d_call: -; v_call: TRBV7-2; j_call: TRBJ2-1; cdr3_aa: CASSWRVGSEQFF
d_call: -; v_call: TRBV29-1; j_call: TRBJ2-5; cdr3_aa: CSVETGTSETQYF
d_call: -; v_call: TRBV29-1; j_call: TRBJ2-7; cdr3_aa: CSVVGSYEQYF
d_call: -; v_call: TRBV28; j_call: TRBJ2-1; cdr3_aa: CASSLAGPHNEQFF
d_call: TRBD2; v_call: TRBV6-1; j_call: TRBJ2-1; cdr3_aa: CASSAIPLALAIHNEQFF
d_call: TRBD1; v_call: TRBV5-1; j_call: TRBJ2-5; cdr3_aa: CASSWRQGGGETQYF
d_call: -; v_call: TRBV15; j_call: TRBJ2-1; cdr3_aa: CATSRGPTGHLNEQFF
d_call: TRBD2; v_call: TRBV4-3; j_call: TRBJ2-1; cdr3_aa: CASSPSGGYNEQFF
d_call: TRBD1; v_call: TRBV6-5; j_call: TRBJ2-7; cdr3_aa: CASRQTGGGEQYF
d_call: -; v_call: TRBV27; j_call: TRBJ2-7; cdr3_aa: CASRRRSGTQNSYEQYF
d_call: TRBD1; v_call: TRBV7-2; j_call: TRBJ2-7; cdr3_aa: CASSGTDYEQYF
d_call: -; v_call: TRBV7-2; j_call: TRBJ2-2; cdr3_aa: CASSLYSSGTGELFF